The T cell receptor (beta chain) under discussion was sequenced for a study of blood T cell repertoires in COVID-19 (dated by TCRdb to 2018 to 2021). For the wider study: Collaborator samples came from the United States, Italy and Spain and covered acute and convalescent phases of COVID-19. Samples were obtained from the ongoing ImmuneRACE study (first 160 participants) and from approximately 1,200 subjects provided by 6 global collaborators. Deeply sampled blood TCRbeta repertoires from subjects exposed to, actively infected with, or recovered from COVID-19 were included in the dataset. Sample metadata almost always included a de-identified subject ID, COVID-19 status, age in years and sex. The material from the prospective study consisted of cDNA or gDNA derived from T cells, B-cell-depleted T cells, or PBMCs. Where available, HLA class I and class II types were obtained from metadata supplied by the sample provider rather than from assay-based typing. The repertoires were released in a freely available public database intended as a resource for research on the immune response to SARS-CoV-2. Here is what the overall study found, with its caveats: Clinical and demographic metadata were provided uncurated, with the amount varying by source and participant.

Trimming removed 2 bases from V and 9 bases from J, leaving 10 bases between the germline ends. Per the germline V gene (reference sequence), MNHEY is the CDR1 and SMNVEV is the CDR2. The CDR3 has 13 amino acids, counting the end cysteine and phenylalanine. Only CDR3 DNA is held: 39 bases, read in frame from base 1. Notes on this clone: Its cognate antigen has yet to be identified. Base-call qualities are not available, and no considerably larger clone is one nucleotide away.

Participants in the prospective study were aged about 18 to 90 years, lived in about two dozen United States geographic areas, and enrolled through a virtual design. In the prospective study, participants were assigned to cohorts based on the clinical history participants reported in a screening survey and a study questionnaire. Exposed participants were defined as having been in contact with someone with a PCR-confirmed or clinician-diagnosed COVID-19 case within 2 weeks of study entry. In the prospective study, whole blood, serum and a nasopharyngeal or oropharyngeal swab were collected from each participant by mobile phlebotomists. Participants in the prospective study had the option to provide additional blood draws and questionnaires over an approximately 2-month period. Before DNA extraction, blood samples from the prospective study were shipped at room temperature or frozen. TCRbeta CDR3 regions were amplified from genomic DNA using the immunoSEQ Assay, a bias-controlled multiplex PCR. The source study handled its data this way. The number of nucleated cells in each sample was estimated by amplification of reference gene primers within the assay. Sequence reads were collapsed and filtered to measure the absolute abundance of every unique TCRbeta CDR3 rearrangement. Productive Simpson clonality was computed per sample as the square root of Simpson's diversity index over productive rearrangements. Not all clones reach the TCRdb copy of this immuneACCESS table, which keeps in-frame sequences only. Checked studies attribute under half of the gap to unresolved V genes and leave the rest unexplained. The D gene and trimming were derived from the DNA, and the V and J assignments and clone size from that table. This sample holds some 200,000 clones; roughly 85% were observed only once. 4.8% of the sample goes to the ten largest clones.

This TCR was recovered from a woman aged 45-65 years who had been exposed to COVID-19. The sample taken for sequencing was PBMCs or T cells enriched from blood (not recorded which). The chain uses TRBV27 and TRBJ2-2, with a weak D call of TRBD2 (5 bases match). The nucleotides read TGTGCCAGCAGTTTAGTGGGGAGACGGGAGCTGTTTTTT. This yields the protein CASSLVGRRELFF.